This T cell receptor beta chain was captured by sequencing in a study of cytomegalovirus exposure and HLA in healthy donors. The germline CDR1 and CDR2 sequences are MNHEY and SVGAGI. V lost 5 bases to trimming and J lost 6 bases, with 16 bases between them. The CDR3 spans 14 residues. The PCR ran on 60 Vbeta and 13 Jbeta primers. TCRdb's copy holds only in-frame clones and misses some; the assay was immunoSEQ multiplex PCR. The sample consists of some 180,000 clones, around 80% of them appearing once. This clone came up a few times. The target antigen is unknown. Each donor's status was that of a healthy bone marrow donor. Study outcomes and limitations: Later work associated roughly 17,000 TCR beta sequences with HLA alleles at 0.05 false discovery rate.

Sequencing used PBMCs. The TCR sequence derives from a woman between 25 and 40 years old in good health and CMV-seropositive. V usage is TRBV6-5 and J usage is TRBJ1-2; weak D call: TRBD1 (6 bases). The CDR3 nucleotides read TGTGCCAGCAGTCGCCAACAGGGCGCGGATGGCTACACCTTC. Translating it yields CASSRQQGADGYTF.